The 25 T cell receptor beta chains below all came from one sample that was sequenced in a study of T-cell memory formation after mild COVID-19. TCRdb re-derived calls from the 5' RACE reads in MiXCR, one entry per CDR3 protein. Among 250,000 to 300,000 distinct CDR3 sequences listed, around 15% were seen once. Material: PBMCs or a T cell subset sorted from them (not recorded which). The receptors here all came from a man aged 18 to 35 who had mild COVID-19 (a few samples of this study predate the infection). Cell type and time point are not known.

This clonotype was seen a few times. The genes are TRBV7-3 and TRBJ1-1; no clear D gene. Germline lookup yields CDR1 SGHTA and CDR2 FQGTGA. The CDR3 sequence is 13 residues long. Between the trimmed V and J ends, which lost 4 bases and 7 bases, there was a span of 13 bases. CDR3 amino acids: CASSSQPGLEAFF. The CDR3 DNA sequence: TGTGCCAGCAGCTCCCAACCGGGCCTTGAAGCTTTCTTT. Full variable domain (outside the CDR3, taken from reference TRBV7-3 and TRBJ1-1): GAGVSQTPSNKVTEKGKYVELRCDPISGHTALYWYRQSLGQGPEFLIYFQGTGAADDSGLPNDRFFAVRPEGSVSTLKIQRTERGDSAVYLCASSSQPGLEAFFGQGTRLTVV.

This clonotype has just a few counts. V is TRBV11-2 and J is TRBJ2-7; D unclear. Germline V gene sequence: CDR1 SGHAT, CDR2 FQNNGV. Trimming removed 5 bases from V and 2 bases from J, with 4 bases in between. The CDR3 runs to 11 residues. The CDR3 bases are TGTGCCAGCAGCCGAGCCTACGAGCAGTACTTC. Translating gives CASSRAYEQYF.

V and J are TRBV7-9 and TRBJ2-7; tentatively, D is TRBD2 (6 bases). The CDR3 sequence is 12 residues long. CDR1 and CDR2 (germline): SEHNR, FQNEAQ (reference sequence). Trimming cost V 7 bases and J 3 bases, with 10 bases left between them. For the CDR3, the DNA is TGTGCCAGCACCTTCGGGGGCTACGAGCAGTACTTC. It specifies CASTFGGYEQYF.

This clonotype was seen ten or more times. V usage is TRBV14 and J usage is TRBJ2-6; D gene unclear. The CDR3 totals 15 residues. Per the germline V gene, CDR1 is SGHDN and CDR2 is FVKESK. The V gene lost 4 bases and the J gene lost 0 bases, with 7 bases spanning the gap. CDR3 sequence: CASSRGSSGANVLTF. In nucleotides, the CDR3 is TGTGCCAGCAGCCGAGGAAGCTCTGGGGCCAACGTCCTGACTTTC. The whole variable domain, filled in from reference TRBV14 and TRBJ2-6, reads EAGVTQFPSHSVIEKGQTVTLRCDPISGHDNLYWYRRVMGKEIKFLLHFVKESKQDESGMPNNRFLAERTGGTYSTLKVQPAELEDSGVYFCASSRGSSGANVLTFGAGSRLTVL.

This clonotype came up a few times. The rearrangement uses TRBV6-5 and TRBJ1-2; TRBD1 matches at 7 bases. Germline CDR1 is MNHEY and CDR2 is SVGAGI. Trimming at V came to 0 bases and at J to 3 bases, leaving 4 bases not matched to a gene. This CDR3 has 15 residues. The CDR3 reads CASSYSSRGDYGYTF. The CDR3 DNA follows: TGTGCCAGCAGTTACTCGAGCAGGGGGGACTATGGCTACACCTTC.

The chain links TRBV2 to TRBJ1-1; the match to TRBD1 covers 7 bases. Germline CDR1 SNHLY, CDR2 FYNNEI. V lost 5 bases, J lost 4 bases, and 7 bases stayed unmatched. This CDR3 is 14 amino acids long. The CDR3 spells CASSLTRGSTEAFF. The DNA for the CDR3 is TGTGCCAGCAGTCTAACCAGGGGGAGCACTGAAGCTTTCTTT.

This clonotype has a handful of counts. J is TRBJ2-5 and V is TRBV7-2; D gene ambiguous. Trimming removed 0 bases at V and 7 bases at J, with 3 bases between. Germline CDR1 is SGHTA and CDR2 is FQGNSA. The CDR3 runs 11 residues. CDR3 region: CASSLARTQYF. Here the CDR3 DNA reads TGTGCCAGCAGCTTAGCCCGGACCCAGTACTTC.

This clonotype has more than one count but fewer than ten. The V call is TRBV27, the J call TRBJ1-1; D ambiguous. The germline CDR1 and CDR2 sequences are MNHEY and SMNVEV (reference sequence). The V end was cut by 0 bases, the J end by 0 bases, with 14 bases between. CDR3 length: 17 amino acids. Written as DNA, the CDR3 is TGTGCCAGCAGTTTATCGTGGCCGGATCTCATGAACACTGAAGCTTTCTTT. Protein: CASSLSWPDLMNTEAFF.

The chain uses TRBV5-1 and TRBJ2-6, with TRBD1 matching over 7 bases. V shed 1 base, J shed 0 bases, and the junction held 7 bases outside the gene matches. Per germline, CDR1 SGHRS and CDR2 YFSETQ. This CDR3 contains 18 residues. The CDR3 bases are TGCGCCAGCAGCTTGACCGGGACAGTAACCTCTGGGGCCAACGTCCTGACTTTC. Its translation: CASSLTGTVTSGANVLTF.

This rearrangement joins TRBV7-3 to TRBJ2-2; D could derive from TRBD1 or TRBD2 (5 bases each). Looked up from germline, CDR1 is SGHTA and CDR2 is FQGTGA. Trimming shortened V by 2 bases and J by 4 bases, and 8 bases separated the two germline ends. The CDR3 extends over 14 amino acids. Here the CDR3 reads CASSLGTVTGELFF. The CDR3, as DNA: TGTGCCAGCAGCTTAGGGACGGTCACCGGGGAGCTGTTTTTT.

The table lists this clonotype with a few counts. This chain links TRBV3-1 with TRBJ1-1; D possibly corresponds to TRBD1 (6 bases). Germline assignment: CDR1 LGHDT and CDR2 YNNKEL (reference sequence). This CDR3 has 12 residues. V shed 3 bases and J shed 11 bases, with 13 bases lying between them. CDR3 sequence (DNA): TGTGCCAGCAGCCAGGGGCAGGGGACGGCTTTCTTT. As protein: CASSQGQGTAFF.

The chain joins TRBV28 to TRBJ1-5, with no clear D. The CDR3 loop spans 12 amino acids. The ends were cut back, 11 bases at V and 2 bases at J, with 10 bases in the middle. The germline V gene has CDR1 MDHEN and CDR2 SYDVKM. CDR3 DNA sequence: TGTGCCCCCACCGGCCGCAATCAGCCCCAGCATTTT. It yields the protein CAPTGRNQPQHF.

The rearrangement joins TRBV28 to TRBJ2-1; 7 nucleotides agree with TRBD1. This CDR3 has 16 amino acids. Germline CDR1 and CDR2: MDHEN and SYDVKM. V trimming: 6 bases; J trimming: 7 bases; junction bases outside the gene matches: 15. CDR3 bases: TGTGCCAGCAGCCCCCTGGCAGGGGGAATGGAGAATGAGCAGTTCTTC. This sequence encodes CASSPLAGGMENEQFF. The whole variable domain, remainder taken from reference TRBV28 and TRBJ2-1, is DVKVTQSSRYLVKRTGEKVFLECVQDMDHENMFWYRQDPGLGLRLIYFSYDVKMKEKGDIPEGYSVSREKKERFSLILESASTNQTSMYLCASSPLAGGMENEQFFGPGTRLTVL.

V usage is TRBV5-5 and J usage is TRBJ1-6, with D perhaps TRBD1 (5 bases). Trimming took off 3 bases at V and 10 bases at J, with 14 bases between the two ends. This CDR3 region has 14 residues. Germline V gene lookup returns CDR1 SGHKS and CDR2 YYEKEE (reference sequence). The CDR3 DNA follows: TGTGCCAGCAGCTCTACCGCGGGGGAGTCACCCCTCCACTTT. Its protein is CASSSTAGESPLHF.

The CDR3 loop reads CASSLVSSANYGYTF. The DNA for the CDR3 is TGCGCCAGCAGCTTGGTTTCCTCCGCCAACTATGGCTACACCTTC. The chain uses TRBV5-1 and TRBJ1-2; D gene ambiguous. The CDR3 extends over 15 amino acids. V lost 0 bases to trimming and J lost 2 bases, with 11 bases between them. CDR1 is SGHRS, CDR2 YFSETQ, per germline. Combining the CDR3 with reference TRBV5-1 and TRBJ1-2 gives the whole variable domain KAGVTQTPRYLIKTRGQQVTLSCSPISGHRSVSWYQQTPGQGLQFLFEYFSETQRNKGNFPGRFSGRQFSNSRSEMNVSTLELGDSALYLCASSLVSSANYGYTFGSGTRLTVV.

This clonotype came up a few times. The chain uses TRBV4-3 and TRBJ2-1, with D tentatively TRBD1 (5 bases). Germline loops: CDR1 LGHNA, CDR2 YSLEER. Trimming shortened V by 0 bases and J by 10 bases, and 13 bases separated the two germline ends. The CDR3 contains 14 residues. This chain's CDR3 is CASSQEFRGREQFF. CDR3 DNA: TGCGCCAGCAGCCAAGAATTTAGGGGAAGGGAGCAGTTCTTC.

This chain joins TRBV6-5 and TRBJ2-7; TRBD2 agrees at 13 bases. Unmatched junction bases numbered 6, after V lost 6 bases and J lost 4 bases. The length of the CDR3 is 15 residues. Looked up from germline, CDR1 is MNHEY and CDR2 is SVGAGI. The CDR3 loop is CASSLPTSGGYEQYF. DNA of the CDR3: TGTGCCAGCAGCTTACCGACTAGCGGGGGGTACGAGCAGTACTTC.

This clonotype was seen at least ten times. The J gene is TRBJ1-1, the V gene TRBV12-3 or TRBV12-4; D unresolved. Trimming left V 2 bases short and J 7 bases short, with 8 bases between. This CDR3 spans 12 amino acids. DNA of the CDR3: TGTGCCAGCAGTTTATTTCTCGGTGAAGCTTTCTTT. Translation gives CASSLFLGEAFF.

CDR3 sequence: CAISPSGANVLTF. Here the CDR3 DNA reads TGTGCCATCAGTCCCTCTGGGGCCAACGTCCTGACTTTC. The V gene is TRBV10-3, the J gene TRBJ2-6; D is uncertain. CDR3 length: 13 residues. V lost 5 bases and J 0 bases, leaving 2 bases between the germline ends. Germline values: CDR1 ENHRY, CDR2 SYGVKD.

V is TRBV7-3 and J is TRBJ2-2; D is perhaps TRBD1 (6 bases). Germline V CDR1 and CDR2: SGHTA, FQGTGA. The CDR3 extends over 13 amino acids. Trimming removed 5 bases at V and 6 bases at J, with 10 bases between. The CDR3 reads CASSTTGSGELFF. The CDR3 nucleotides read TGTGCCAGCAGCACTACAGGGTCCGGGGAGCTGTTTTTT.

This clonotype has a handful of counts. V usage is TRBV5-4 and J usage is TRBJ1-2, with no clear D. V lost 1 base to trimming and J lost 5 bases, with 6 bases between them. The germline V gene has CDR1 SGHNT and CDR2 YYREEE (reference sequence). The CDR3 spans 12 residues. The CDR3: CASSLYGYGYTF. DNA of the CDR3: TGTGCCAGCAGCTTGTACGGGTATGGCTACACCTTC.

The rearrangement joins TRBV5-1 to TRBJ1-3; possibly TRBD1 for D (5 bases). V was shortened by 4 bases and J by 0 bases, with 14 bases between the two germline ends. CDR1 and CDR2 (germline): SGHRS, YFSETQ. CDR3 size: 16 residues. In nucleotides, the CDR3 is TGCGCCAGCAGCCTCGCCGGACAAAACTCTGGAAACACCATATATTTT. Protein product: CASSLAGQNSGNTIYF.

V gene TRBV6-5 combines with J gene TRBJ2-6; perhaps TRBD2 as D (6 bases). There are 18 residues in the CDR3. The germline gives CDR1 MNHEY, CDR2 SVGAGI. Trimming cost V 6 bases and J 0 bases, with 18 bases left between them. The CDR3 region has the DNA TGTGCCAGCAGCCGCGGCCCGGGGGTCTACTCTGGGGCCAACGTCCTGACTTTC. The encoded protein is CASSRGPGVYSGANVLTF.

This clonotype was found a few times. The CDR3 loop reads CSVDLARSNYGYTF. The CDR3 DNA reads TGCAGCGTTGATCTCGCCCGAAGTAACTATGGCTACACCTTC. This chain uses TRBV29-1 with TRBJ1-2; D unclear. The V gene lost 3 bases and the J gene lost 1 base, with 12 bases spanning the gap. Germline CDR1 reads SQVTM; CDR2 reads ANQGSEA. This CDR3 is built from 14 residues.

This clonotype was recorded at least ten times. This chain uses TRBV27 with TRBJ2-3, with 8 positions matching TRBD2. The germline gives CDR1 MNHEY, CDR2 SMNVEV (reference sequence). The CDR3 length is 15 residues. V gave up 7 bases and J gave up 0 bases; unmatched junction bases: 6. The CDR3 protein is CASKHGGVSTDTQYF. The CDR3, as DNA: TGTGCCAGCAAACACGGGGGGGTAAGCACAGATACGCAGTATTTT.